These 22 T cell receptor beta chains share one sample of origin, sequenced in a study of response to subunit inactivated influenza vaccine. A single record per CDR3 protein comes from TCRdb applying MiXCR to the RT-PCR reads. The sample lists more than 600,000 distinct CDR3 sequences; about 18% were seen once. Here the sequenced sample was PBMCs from blood, taken more than 4 days after vaccination. Receptors originate from a man aged 50 to 60 who received an inactivated influenza vaccine.

This chain uses TRBV15 with TRBJ2-2, with D unresolved. V was cut by 4 bases and J by 7 bases, with 7 bases left in between. The CDR3 runs 12 residues. Per the germline V gene, CDR1 is LNHNV and CDR2 is YYDKDF (reference sequence). The CDR3 DNA is TGTGCCACCAGCAAGCAGGACGGGGAGCTGTTTTTT. Protein product: CATSKQDGELFF.

This sequence joins TRBV12-3 or TRBV12-4 and TRBJ2-7; D might be TRBD1 (6 bases). This CDR3 region has 14 residues. Trimming cost V 6 bases and J 2 bases, with 14 bases left between them. The CDR3 bases are TGTGCCAGCAGCCGGACAGAGAGCCCCTACGAGCAGTACTTC. Protein: CASSRTESPYEQYF.

This chain links TRBV9 with TRBJ2-1; weak D call: TRBD2 (6 bases). V shed 0 bases and J shed 7 bases, with 14 bases lying between them. The CDR3 totals 15 residues. Germline V gene lookup returns CDR1 SGDLS and CDR2 YYNGEE. The CDR3 loop is CASSVGGARVNEQFF. In DNA, the CDR3 is TGTGCCAGCAGCGTAGGCGGGGCGCGGGTTAATGAGCAGTTCTTC.

As for this clonotype: A read error may be the cause here, since a much bigger clone is one base away. The genes are TRBV20-1 and TRBJ2-7; D might be TRBD2 (5 bases). The germline V gene encodes CDR1 DFQATT and CDR2 SNEGSKA (reference sequence). This CDR3 region has 15 residues. The ends were cut back, 2 bases at V and 3 bases at J, with 17 bases in the middle. The CDR3 nucleotides read TGCAGTGCTAGAAGCTCGAGGGAAACTAGCTACGAGCAGTACTTC. Translation: CSARSSRETSYEQYF.

V gene TRBV11-2 combines with J gene TRBJ2-1; 11 bases map to TRBD2. V shed 4 bases and J 8 bases; nucleotides not matched to a gene: 16. Germline lookup yields CDR1 SGHAT and CDR2 FQNNGV. The CDR3 is made up of 18 amino acids. DNA of the CDR3: TGTGCCAGCAGCTCATCCCCAGCCCTAGCGGGGGGAGGTTATGAGCAGTTCTTC. Protein: CASSSSPALAGGGYEQFF.

This rearrangement joins TRBV5-1 to TRBJ1-2; a weak D match, TRBD1 (6 bases). The CDR3 has 14 amino acids. V was trimmed by 1 base and J by 8 bases, leaving 15 bases between them. CDR1 SGHRS and CDR2 YFSETQ come from the germline V gene. Here the CDR3 DNA reads TGCGCCAGCAGCTTGTCGGTGACAGGAGGCGGCTACACCTTC. This gives the protein CASSLSVTGGGYTF. Full variable domain (outside the CDR3, taken from reference TRBV5-1 and TRBJ1-2): KAGVTQTPRYLIKTRGQQVTLSCSPISGHRSVSWYQQTPGQGLQFLFEYFSETQRNKGNFPGRFSGRQFSNSRSEMNVSTLELGDSALYLCASSLSVTGGGYTFGSGTRLTVV.

This clonotype showed up many times. This chain links TRBV20-1 with TRBJ2-1; D call uncertain. The CDR3 contains 11 residues. Trimming left V 0 bases short and J 6 bases short, with 3 bases between. Germline V CDR1 and CDR2: DFQATT, SNEGSKA (reference sequence). CDR3 protein: CSARDVNEQFF. DNA of the CDR3: TGCAGTGCTAGAGATGTCAATGAGCAGTTCTTC.

This sequence joins TRBV9 and TRBJ2-5; the D is unclear. This CDR3 is built from 14 residues. Per germline, CDR1 SGDLS and CDR2 YYNGEE. Trimming pared 4 bases from V and 2 bases from J, leaving 12 bases between. CDR3 residues: CASSPWTWQETQYF. CDR3 bases: TGTGCCAGCAGCCCCTGGACGTGGCAAGAGACCCAGTACTTC.

The chain employs TRBV29-1 and TRBJ2-1, with D possibly being TRBD2 (6 bases). Germline CDR1 is SQVTM and CDR2 is ANQGSEA. V lost 2 bases, J lost 1 base, and 6 bases lay in between. CDR3 size: 13 residues. The CDR3 DNA is TGCAGCGTTGAAAGCGGGTCCTACAATGAGCAGTTCTTC. As protein: CSVESGSYNEQFF.

This clonotype has ten or more counts. V usage is TRBV9 and J usage is TRBJ1-1, with TRBD1 matching over 8 bases. V shed 0 bases and J 7 bases; nucleotides not matched to a gene: 5. The germline V gene encodes CDR1 SGDLS and CDR2 YYNGEE. The CDR3 runs to 14 residues. In DNA form, the CDR3 reads TGTGCCAGCAGCGTAGCAGGGGGCAACGGTGAAGCTTTCTTT. Translated, it gives CASSVAGGNGEAFF.

J is TRBJ1-1 and V is TRBV5-1; unclear D gene. This CDR3 is 15 amino acids long. Trimming took 1 base from V and 0 from J, leaving 10 bases between them. In germline, CDR1 is SGHRS, CDR2 YFSETQ. This chain's CDR3 is CASSLNGDLNTEAFF. CDR3 in DNA: TGCGCCAGCAGCTTGAATGGCGATTTGAACACTGAAGCTTTCTTT.

This clonotype was observed a handful of times. This chain connects TRBV4-2 to TRBJ1-1; 10 bases are shared with TRBD1. J lost 4 bases, V lost 0 bases, and 2 bases had no gene match. Germline assignment: CDR1 LGHNA and CDR2 YNFKEQ. The CDR3 consists of 15 residues. The CDR3 is CASSQEGQGITEAFF. As DNA, the CDR3 is TGTGCCAGCAGCCAAGAGGGACAGGGGATCACTGAAGCTTTCTTT.

The gene calls are TRBV12-3 or TRBV12-4 and TRBJ2-2; D possibly corresponds to TRBD2 (6 bases). The CDR3 is 15 amino acids. V dropped 5 bases and J dropped 4 bases, with 14 bases sitting between them. CDR3 residues: CASSTAGLGTGELFF. The CDR3, as DNA: TGTGCCAGCAGTACCGCGGGACTGGGCACCGGGGAGCTGTTTTTT.

As regards this clonotype: In this CDR3 the conserved last residue, phenylalanine or tryptophan, is missing, so a read error is likely. The limits of the CDR3 on the DNA are not certain, so only TCRdb's listed CDR3 is given. This CDR3 is CASSPKEI. The chain links TRBV27 to TRBJ2-1. Including both end residues, the CDR3 is 8 amino acids long. Germline lookup yields CDR1 MNHEY and CDR2 SMNVEV (reference sequence).

The rearrangement joins TRBV20-1 to TRBJ2-3, with 7 bases lining up with TRBD2. The CDR3 loop spans 15 amino acids. The germline CDR1 and CDR2 sequences are DFQATT and SNEGSKA (reference sequence). After removal of 0 bases from V and 7 bases from J, the junction contained 10 bases not matched to a gene. In nucleotides, the CDR3 is TGCAGTGCTAGAGACGCTAGCGGTGGAATGAATACGCAGTATTTT. It yields the protein CSARDASGGMNTQYF.

The chain has TRBV3-1 and TRBJ1-4; possibly TRBD1 for D (5 bases). There are 13 residues in the CDR3. The V gene's germline CDR1 is LGHDT and CDR2 YNNKEL (reference sequence). V was trimmed by 1 base and J by 5 bases, leaving 5 bases between them. The CDR3 loop is CASSQGQNEKLFF. CDR3 DNA sequence: TGTGCCAGCAGCCAAGGACAGAATGAAAAACTGTTTTTT.

There are a few counts of this clonotype. The chain couples TRBV10-2 to TRBJ2-5, with D hard to call. Trimming shortened V by 5 bases and J by 1 base, and 11 bases separated the two germline ends. This CDR3 spans 14 amino acids. The germline V gene encodes CDR1 WSHSY and CDR2 SAAADI. The CDR3 coding sequence is TGCGCCAGCAGTACTGGACGGTTCCAAGAGACCCAGTACTTC. Its translation is CASSTGRFQETQYF.

The CDR3 DNA sequence: TGTGCCAGCAGTTACTCTGGTGACAGGGCCACCTACGAGCAGTACTTC. Protein product: CASSYSGDRATYEQYF. V is TRBV6-5 and J is TRBJ2-7, with 7 bases matching TRBD1. This CDR3 is built from 16 residues. V shed 0 bases, J shed 2 bases, and the junction held 7 bases outside the gene matches. CDR1 and CDR2 (germline): MNHEY, SVGAGI.

This clonotype was recorded a few times. The CDR3 protein is CTLGSGNYEQYF. CDR3 coding DNA: TGCACCCTGGGAAGCGGGAACTACGAGCAGTACTTC. J is TRBJ2-7 and V is TRBV20-1; 7 nucleotides line up with TRBD2. Germline-derived CDR1 and CDR2 are DFQATT and SNEGSKA (reference sequence). The CDR3 has 12 residues.

This clonotype was found many times. V usage is TRBV5-1 and J usage is TRBJ1-2, with a weak D call TRBD1 (6 bases). Germline loops: CDR1 SGHRS, CDR2 YFSETQ. V was trimmed by 4 bases and J by 5 bases, leaving 12 bases between them. The CDR3 extends over 13 amino acids. CDR3 sequence: CASSETGSYGYTF. The CDR3 coding sequence is TGCGCCAGCAGCGAAACAGGGTCTTATGGCTACACCTTC.

The CDR3 DNA sequence: TGCAGCGTTGGATTGGTAATTAAGAGGGGTGAGCAGTTCTTC. The encoded protein is CSVGLVIKRGEQFF. This sequence joins TRBV29-1 and TRBJ2-1; the D call may be TRBD1 or TRBD2 (5 bases each). CDR1 and CDR2 (germline): SQVTM, ANQGSEA. There are 14 residues in the CDR3. Trimming stripped 4 bases from V and 9 bases from J, with 19 bases between.

V is TRBV29-1 and J is TRBJ2-3; TRBD1 agrees at 9 bases. Losses at the gene ends were 4 bases for V and 2 bases for J; bases not matched to a gene: 4. This CDR3 spans 14 amino acids. Per the germline V gene, CDR1 is SQVTM and CDR2 is ANQGSEA. CDR3 in DNA: TGCAGCGTTGGGGGGACAGGGAACACAGATACGCAGTATTTT. The encoded protein is CSVGGTGNTDTQYF.